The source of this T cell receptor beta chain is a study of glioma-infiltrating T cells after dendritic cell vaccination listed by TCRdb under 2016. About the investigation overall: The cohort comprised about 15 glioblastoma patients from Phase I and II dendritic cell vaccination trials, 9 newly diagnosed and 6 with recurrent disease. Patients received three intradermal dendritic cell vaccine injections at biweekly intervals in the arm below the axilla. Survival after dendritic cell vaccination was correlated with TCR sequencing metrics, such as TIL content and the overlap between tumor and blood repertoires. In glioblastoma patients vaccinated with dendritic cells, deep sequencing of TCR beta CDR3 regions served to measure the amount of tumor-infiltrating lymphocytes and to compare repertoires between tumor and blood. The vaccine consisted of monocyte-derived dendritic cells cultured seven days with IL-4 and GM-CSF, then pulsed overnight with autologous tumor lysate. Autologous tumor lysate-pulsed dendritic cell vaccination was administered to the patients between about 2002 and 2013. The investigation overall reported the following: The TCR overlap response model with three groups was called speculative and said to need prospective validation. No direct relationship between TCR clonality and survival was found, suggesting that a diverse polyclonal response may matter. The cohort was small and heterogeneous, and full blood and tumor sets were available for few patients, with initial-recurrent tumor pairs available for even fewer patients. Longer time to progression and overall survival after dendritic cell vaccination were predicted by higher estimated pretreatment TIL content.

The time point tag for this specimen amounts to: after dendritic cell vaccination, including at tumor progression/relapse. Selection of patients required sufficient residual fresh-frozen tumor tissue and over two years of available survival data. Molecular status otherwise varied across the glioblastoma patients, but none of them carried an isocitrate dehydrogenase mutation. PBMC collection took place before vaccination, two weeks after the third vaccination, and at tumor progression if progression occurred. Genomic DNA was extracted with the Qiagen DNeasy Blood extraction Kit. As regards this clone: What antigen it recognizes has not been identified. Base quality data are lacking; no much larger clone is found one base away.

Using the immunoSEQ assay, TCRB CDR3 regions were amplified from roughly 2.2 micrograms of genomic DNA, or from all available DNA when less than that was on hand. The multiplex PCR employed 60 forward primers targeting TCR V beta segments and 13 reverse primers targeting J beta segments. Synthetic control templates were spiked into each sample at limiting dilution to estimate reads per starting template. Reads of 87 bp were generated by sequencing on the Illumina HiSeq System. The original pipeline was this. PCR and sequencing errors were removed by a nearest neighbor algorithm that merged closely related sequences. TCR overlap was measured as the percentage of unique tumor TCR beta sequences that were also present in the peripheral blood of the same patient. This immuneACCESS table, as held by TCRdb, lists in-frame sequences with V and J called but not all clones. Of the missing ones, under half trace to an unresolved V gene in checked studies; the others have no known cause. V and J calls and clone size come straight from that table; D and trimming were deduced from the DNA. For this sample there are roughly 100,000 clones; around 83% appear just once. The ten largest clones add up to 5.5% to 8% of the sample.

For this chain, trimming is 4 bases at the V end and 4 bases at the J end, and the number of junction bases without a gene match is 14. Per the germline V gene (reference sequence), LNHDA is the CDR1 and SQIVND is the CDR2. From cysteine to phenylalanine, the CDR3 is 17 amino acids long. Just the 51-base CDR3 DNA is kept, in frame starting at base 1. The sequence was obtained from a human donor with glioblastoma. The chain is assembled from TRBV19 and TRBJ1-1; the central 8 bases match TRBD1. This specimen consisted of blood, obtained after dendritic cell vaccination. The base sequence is TGTGCCAGTAGTAACGACAGGGGAGTTGGTGGGGTCACTGAAGCTTTCTTT. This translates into CASSNDRGVGGVTEAFF.